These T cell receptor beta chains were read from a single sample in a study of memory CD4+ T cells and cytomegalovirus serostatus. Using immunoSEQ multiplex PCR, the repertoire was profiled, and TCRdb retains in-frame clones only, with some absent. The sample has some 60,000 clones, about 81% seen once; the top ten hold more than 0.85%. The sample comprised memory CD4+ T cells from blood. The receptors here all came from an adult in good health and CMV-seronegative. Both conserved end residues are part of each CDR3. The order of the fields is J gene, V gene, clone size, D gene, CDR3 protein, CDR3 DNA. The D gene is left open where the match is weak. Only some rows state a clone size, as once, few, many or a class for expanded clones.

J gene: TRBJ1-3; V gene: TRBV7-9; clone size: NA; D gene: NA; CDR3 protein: CASSTTGFAGNTIYF; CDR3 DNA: TGTGCCAGCAGCACCACAGGGTTCGCTGGAAACACCATATATTTT
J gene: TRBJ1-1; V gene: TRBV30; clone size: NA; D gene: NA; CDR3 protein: CAWSPPGSGLRTEAFF; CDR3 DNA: TGTGCCTGGAGTCCGCCAGGTAGCGGCCTGAGGACTGAAGCTTTCTTT
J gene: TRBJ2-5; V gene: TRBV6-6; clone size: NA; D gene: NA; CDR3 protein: CASSNRELQGDQYF; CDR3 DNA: TGTGCCAGCAGCAACAGGGAACTTCAAGGGGACCAGTACTTC
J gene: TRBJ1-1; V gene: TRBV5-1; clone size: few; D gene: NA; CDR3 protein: CASSPPGRYTEAFF; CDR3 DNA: TGCGCCAGCAGCCCACCGGGACGTTACACTGAAGCTTTCTTT
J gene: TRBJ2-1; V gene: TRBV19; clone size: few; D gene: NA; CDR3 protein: CASSLYNEQFF; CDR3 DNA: TGTGCCAGTAGTCTGTACAATGAGCAGTTCTTC
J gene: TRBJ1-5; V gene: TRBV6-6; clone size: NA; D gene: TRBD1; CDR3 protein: CASGRTGGNQPQHF; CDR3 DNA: TGTGCCAGCGGGAGGACAGGAGGAAATCAGCCCCAGCATTTT
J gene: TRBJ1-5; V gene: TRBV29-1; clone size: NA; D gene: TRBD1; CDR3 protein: CSVKLQGGDQPQHF; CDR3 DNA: TGCAGCGTTAAATTACAGGGGGGAGATCAGCCCCAGCATTTT
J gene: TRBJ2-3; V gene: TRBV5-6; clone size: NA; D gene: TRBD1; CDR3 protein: CASSDSRGQSTDTQYF; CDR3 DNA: TGTGCCAGCAGCGACTCCAGGGGACAGAGCACAGATACGCAGTATTTT
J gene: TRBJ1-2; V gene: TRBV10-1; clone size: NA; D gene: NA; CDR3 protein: CASSESRALGPRTF; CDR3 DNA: TGCGCCAGCAGTGAGTCGAGAGCACTGGGGCCTAGGACCTTC
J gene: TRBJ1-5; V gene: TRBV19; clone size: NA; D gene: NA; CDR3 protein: CASTDQQGAGQPQHF; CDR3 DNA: TGTGCCAGTACGGACCAACAGGGCGCCGGGCAGCCCCAGCATTTT
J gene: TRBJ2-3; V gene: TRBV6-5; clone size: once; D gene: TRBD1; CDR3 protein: CASRYTGGKTDTQYF; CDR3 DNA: TGTGCCAGCAGATATACAGGGGGAAAAACAGATACGCAGTATTTT
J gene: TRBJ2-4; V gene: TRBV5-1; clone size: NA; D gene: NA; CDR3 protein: CASSEEPTKNIQYF; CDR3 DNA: TGCGCCAGCAGCGAAGAGCCGACGAAAAACATTCAGTACTTC
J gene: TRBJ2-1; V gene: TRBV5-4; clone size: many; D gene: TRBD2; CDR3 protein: CASSLAGGPVIEQFF; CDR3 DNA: TGTGCCAGCAGCTTAGCGGGAGGGCCGGTAATTGAGCAGTTCTTC